These T cell receptor beta chains were read from a single sample in a study of blood T cell repertoires in COVID-19. Profiled with immunoSEQ multiplex PCR; TCRdb holds only in-frame clones, not every one. The sample shows roughly 29,000 clones, about 85% of them seen only once. Material: peripheral blood. These receptors were collected from a human donor in a cohort sampled during active COVID-19. CDR3s include the opening cysteine and the closing phenylalanine or tryptophan.

TRBV5-1	CASSLSSAGEQFF
TRBV5-1	CARGRREYYGYTF
TRBV7-8	CASSSASRVPYEQYF
TRBV4-2	CASSQGLVAGGTDTQYF
TRBV3-1/TRBV3-2	CASSHLAIGSYNEQFF
TRBV9	CASSVAQQGAGNTIYF
TRBV6-1	CASSVPAGGPENQETQYF
TRBV30	CAWSVGRGLREQYF
TRBV30	CAWSPGGRATDTQYF
TRBV28	CASEPLRESGELFF
TRBV6-1	CASSGPGQGANQPQHF
TRBV5-4	CASSSDRGLREQYF
TRBV6-1	CASSVGLAGGLDTQYF
TRBV6-1	CASSEERLKTTSGDSYEQYF
TRBV19	CASSISLGNTKATQYF
TRBV5-1	CASSLESDMNTEAFF
TRBV19	CASSPGTSGSPTYEQYF
TRBV5-8	CASSVGQGNLYRNQPQHF
TRBV7-8	CASSLGGGVNTGELFF
TRBV6-6	CASSDGGTDTQYF
TRBV19	CASRKEDRGFFYGYTF
TRBV7-8	CASSAGGTSYEQYF
TRBV5-4	CATHPGLAAQETQYF
TRBV5-8	CASSFLLGQGGQETQYF
TRBV18	CASSPQEGNGYTF
TRBV6-5	CASRHYTDTQYF
TRBV3-1/TRBV3-2	CASSRPGNSYEQYF
TRBV10-1	CAKRRQGNEKLFF
TRBV2	CASSGETPFTEAFF
TRBV12-5	CASGLAGEGGGRGELFF
TRBV30	CAWSRRDSYEQYF
TRBV14	CASSQAGQKQYF
TRBV12-5	CASAPRTGGPTEAFF
TRBV2	CASTESRDRIGELFF
TRBV3-1/TRBV3-2	CASSQGAGRGGYTF
TRBV10-3	CAISESWLRGNTDTQYF
TRBV19	CASGDRGLDEKLFF
TRBV28	CASTTYDRVNPPLHF
TRBV4-1	CASSQLDLGLAGYNEQFF
TRBV2	CASSEQRTTDEQYF
TRBV4-2	CASSPLGASRGGVEQYF
TRBV9	CASSAGTVAFNYGYTF
TRBV14	CASSQELRNYGYTF
TRBV11-2	CASSLGTVGSYEQYF
TRBV5-1	CASSLTGLKETQYF
TRBV6-5	CASLLRGSADTQYF
TRBV3-1/TRBV3-2	CASSQGQSLLQPQHF
TRBV14	CASSEFHRGLVEQYF
TRBV18	CASSRGQGNVDTQYF
TRBV5-1	CASSLLGRTGELFF
TRBV27	CASRGLAGVYEQYF
TRBV5-6	CASRSTGSSGNTIYF
TRBV6-5	CASRGGPTDTQYF
TRBV7-2	CASSFLIGANVLTF
TRBV6-5	CASSATGSYEQYF